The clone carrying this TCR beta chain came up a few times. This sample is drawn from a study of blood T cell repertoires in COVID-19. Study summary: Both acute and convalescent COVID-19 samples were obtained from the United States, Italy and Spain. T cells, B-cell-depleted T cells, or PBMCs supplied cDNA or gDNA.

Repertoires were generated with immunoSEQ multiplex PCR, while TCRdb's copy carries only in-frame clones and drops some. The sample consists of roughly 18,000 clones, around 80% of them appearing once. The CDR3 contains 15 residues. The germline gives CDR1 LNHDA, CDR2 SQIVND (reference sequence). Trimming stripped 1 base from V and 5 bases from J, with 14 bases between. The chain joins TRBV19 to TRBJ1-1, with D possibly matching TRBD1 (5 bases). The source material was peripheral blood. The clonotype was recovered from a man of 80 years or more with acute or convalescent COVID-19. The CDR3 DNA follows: TGTGCCAGTAGTATAGTCTCAGGGTTGGGGACTGAAGCTTTCTTT. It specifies CASSIVSGLGTEAFF.